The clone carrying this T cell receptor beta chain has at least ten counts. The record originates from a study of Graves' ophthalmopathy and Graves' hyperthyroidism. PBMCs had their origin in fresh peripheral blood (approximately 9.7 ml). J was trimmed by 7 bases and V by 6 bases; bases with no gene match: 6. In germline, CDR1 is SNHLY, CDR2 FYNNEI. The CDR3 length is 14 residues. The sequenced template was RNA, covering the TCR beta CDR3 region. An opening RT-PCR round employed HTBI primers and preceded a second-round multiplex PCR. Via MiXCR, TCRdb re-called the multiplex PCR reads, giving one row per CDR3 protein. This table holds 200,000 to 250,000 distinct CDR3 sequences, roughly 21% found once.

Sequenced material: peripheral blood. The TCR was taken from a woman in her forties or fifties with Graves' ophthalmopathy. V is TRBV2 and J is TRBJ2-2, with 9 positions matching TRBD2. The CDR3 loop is CASRRTSVVGELFF. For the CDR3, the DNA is TGTGCCAGCAGGCGGACTAGCGTAGTCGGGGAGCTGTTTTTT.